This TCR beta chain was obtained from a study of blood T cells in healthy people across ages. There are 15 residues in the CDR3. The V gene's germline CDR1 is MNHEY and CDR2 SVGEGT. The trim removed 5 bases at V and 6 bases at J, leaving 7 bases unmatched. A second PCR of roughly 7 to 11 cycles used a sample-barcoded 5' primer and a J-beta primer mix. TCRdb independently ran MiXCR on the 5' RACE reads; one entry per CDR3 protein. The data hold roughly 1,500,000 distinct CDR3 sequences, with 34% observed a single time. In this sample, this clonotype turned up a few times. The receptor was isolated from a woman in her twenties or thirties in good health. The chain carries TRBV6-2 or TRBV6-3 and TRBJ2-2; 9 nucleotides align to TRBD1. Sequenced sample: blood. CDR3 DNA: TGTGCCAGCAGTACCCTCCGGGACAGGGCCGGGGAGCTGTTTTTT. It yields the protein CASSTLRDRAGELFF.